Included here is one T cell receptor beta chain sequence, with context. Using immunoSEQ multiplex PCR, the repertoire was profiled, and TCRdb retains in-frame clones only, with some absent. Here the sample spans 110,000 to 150,000 clones, 75% to 90% being singletons. This record belongs to a study of blood T cell repertoires in COVID-19. Sample: peripheral blood. This TCR was sampled from a woman aged 55-69 years with active COVID-19.

The CDR3 nucleotides are TGTGCCAGCAGCTTATGGACAAGCAATGAAAAACTGTTTTTT. Translating gives CASSLWTSNEKLFF. This chain connects TRBV7-9 to TRBJ1-4; perhaps TRBD1 as D (5 bases). The V end lost 2 bases, the J end lost 5 bases, and 9 bases lay between the germline ends. Germline values: CDR1 SEHNR, CDR2 FQNEAQ (reference sequence). The CDR3 is 14 residues long.